The 10 T cell receptor beta chains listed next were all sequenced from one sample in a study of cytomegalovirus exposure and HLA in healthy donors. This PCR relied on a set of 60 Vbeta primers and 13 Jbeta primers. Sequencing was performed with immunoSEQ multiplex PCR; in TCRdb, only in-frame clones are kept and a portion is missing. The data hold about 40,000 clones, with about 66% observed a single time. The sequencing sample was made of PBMCs. Receptors originate from a man aged 50 to 60 in good health and CMV-seropositive.

The CDR3 sequence is CASSQETGGYEQYF. The CDR3 DNA reads TGCGCCAGCAGCCAAGAGACAGGGGGCTACGAGCAGTACTTC. This chain connects TRBV4-3 to TRBJ2-7; 9 bases are a match to TRBD1. Losses at the gene ends were 0 bases for V and 3 bases for J; bases not matched to a gene: 0. This CDR3 comprises 14 residues. The V gene's germline CDR1 is LGHNA and CDR2 YSLEER.

The rearrangement links TRBV7-2 to TRBJ1-5; D remains unclear. The CDR3 has 14 residues. Germline lookup yields CDR1 SGHTA and CDR2 FQGNSA. Trimming pared 5 bases from V and 7 bases from J, leaving 15 bases between. CDR3 sequence reads: CASSPNAGNQPQHF. DNA for the CDR3: TGTGCCAGCAGCCCGAATGCGGGGAACCAGCCCCAGCATTTT.

The chain is built from TRBV25-1 and TRBJ1-2, with 8 nucleotides matching TRBD1. The ends lost 6 bases at V and 4 bases at J; junction bases unmatched: 7. From germline, CDR1 is MGHDK and CDR2 SYGVNS. The CDR3 spans 14 residues. CDR3 loop: CASSEGTGRYGYTF. CDR3 nucleotide sequence: TGTGCCAGCAGCGAGGGGACAGGACGCTATGGCTACACCTTC.

This clone was found a few times. CDR3 in amino acids: CASSLTGDYGYTF. DNA for the CDR3: TGTGCCAGCAGCCTTACAGGGGACTATGGCTACACCTTC. The chain employs TRBV6-5 and TRBJ1-2; 7 bases agree with TRBD1. From germline, CDR1 is MNHEY and CDR2 SVGAGI. Germline trimming cut 6 bases from V and 3 bases from J; bases unmatched to any gene: 4. The CDR3 runs 13 residues.

This chain connects TRBV5-6 to TRBJ1-2; TRBD1 aligns across 11 bases. V was clipped by 5 bases and J by 8 bases; unmatched bases: 5. Looked up from germline, CDR1 is SGHDT and CDR2 is YYEEEE. The CDR3 has 13 residues. This CDR3 is CASRGDRGEGYTF. The CDR3 DNA is TGTGCCAGCAGAGGGGACAGGGGGGAAGGCTACACCTTC.

The gene calls are TRBV4-3 and TRBJ2-1; the D gene is possibly TRBD1 (5 bases). Between the trimmed V and J ends, which lost 3 bases and 2 bases, there was a span of 11 bases. Germline lookup yields CDR1 LGHNA and CDR2 YSLEER. CDR3 length: 15 residues. CDR3 in DNA: TGCGCCAGCAGCCACTCCAGGGCAGCCTACAATGAGCAGTTCTTC. This translates into CASSHSRAAYNEQFF.

J is TRBJ1-4 and V is TRBV9, with TRBD1 as a possible D gene (6 bases). The CDR3 runs to 15 residues. V lost 0 bases, J lost 7 bases, and 13 bases lay in between. Germline CDR1 and CDR2: SGDLS and YYNGEE. CDR3 DNA sequence: TGTGCCAGCAGCGTAGCGGGGGGCGAGGGTGAAAAACTGTTTTTT. Translated: CASSVAGGEGEKLFF.

The chain recombines TRBV6-1 with TRBJ2-5; D is perhaps TRBD1 (8 bases). The CDR3 covers 16 residues. The V and J ends lost 0 bases and 6 bases respectively, with 17 bases between them. Germline assignment: CDR1 MNHNS and CDR2 SASEGT. The CDR3 protein is CASSEAAGGGGKTQYF. The CDR3 DNA reads TGTGCCAGCAGTGAAGCGGCAGGGGGCGGGGGAAAGACCCAGTACTTC.

The chain joins TRBV29-1 to TRBJ1-1; tentative D call: TRBD1 (5 bases). V lost 7 bases to trimming and J lost 8 bases, with 17 bases between them. This CDR3 has 12 amino acids. Germline CDR1 and CDR2: SQVTM and ANQGSEA. The CDR3 region is CSAPGGTGEAFF. The CDR3 coding sequence is TGCAGCGCCCCTGGGGGGACTGGGGAAGCTTTCTTT.

This rearrangement joins TRBV9 to TRBJ2-4; D is possibly TRBD2 (6 bases). CDR1 is SGDLS, CDR2 YYNGEE, per germline. V lost 1 base to trimming and J lost 2 bases, with 10 bases between them. The CDR3 is 15 residues long. Written as DNA, the CDR3 is TGTGCCAGCAGCGTATCTAGCGAAACCAAAAACATTCAGTACTTC. It is translated as CASSVSSETKNIQYF.